A selection of T cell receptor beta chains follows, all from one sample in a study of vaccination effects on CD4 cells after COVID-19. Assay used: immunoSEQ multiplex PCR; TCRdb lists only in-frame clones, some missing. The table shows tens of thousands of clones, with 65% to 80% occurring only once. Antigens for these TCRs are unknown. The sequenced sample was CD4+ T cells from PBMCs cultured without peptide, obtained before COVID-19 vaccination. Receptors were obtained from a human donor who received a COVID-19 vaccine. The CDR3 runs from the conserved cysteine through the conserved F or W.

CASSQELAGTGELFF	TRBV3-1/TRBV3-2	TRBJ2-2
CATSEFRGRLQTDTQYF	TRBV24-1	TRBJ2-3
CASSPGPLDTEAFF	TRBV5-1	TRBJ1-1
CASSKGDRTSSGNTIYF	TRBV21-1	TRBJ1-3
CASSQRNGRVLETQYF	TRBV3-1/TRBV3-2	TRBJ2-5
CATGGQTSNQPQHF	TRBV10-3	TRBJ1-5
CASSDSRGGNEQFF	TRBV2	TRBJ2-1
CASSSQTGPGNTIYF	TRBV11-2	TRBJ1-3
CASSRLSTGNYGYTF	TRBV5-1	TRBJ1-2
CASRGDRGAYGYTF	TRBV2	TRBJ1-2
CASSQGTGGNYGYTF	TRBV4-3	TRBJ1-2
CASSQVSATEAFF	TRBV3-1/TRBV3-2	TRBJ1-1
CASSLAASGSSYNEQFF	TRBV5-4	TRBJ2-1
CASSLGGDTGELFF	TRBV5-1	TRBJ2-2
CASSFLSQGGSTEAFF	TRBV27	TRBJ1-1
CASSLDTSYEQYF	TRBV7-8	TRBJ2-7
CASSPPWGGGGSTDTQYF	TRBV18	TRBJ2-3
CASSVDPLAGGYEQYF	TRBV9	TRBJ2-7
CAWSTGGVAKNIQYF	TRBV30	TRBJ2-4
CAWSLTGQGDLYGYTF	TRBV30	TRBJ1-2
CASSSINSPLHF	TRBV5-1	TRBJ1-6
CASSYDRAVTEAFF	TRBV6-5	TRBJ1-1
CASSFAGGQPQHF	TRBV12-3/TRBV12-4	TRBJ1-5
CASSPDRSGGALHF	TRBV7-6	TRBJ1-6
CASSQVGTGELFF	TRBV3-1/TRBV3-2	TRBJ2-2
CASTLGGSGNTIYF	TRBV6-6	TRBJ1-3
CAIGPKPEDTQYF	TRBV10-3	TRBJ2-3
CASSVAGTGNTIYF	TRBV9	TRBJ1-3
CASSGTGGNTIYF	TRBV9	TRBJ1-3
CASSPGVSYGYTF	TRBV18	TRBJ1-2
CASSPWSNQPQHF	TRBV19	TRBJ1-5